Listed below are T cell receptor beta chains from one sample, sequenced in a study of long-term antiretroviral therapy in people with HIV. Using immunoSEQ multiplex PCR, the repertoire was profiled, and TCRdb retains in-frame clones only, with some absent. The sample contains some 29,000 clones, 95% to 98% of which appear only once. The material was unsorted PBMCs, obtained 7.6 years after starting antiretroviral therapy. The receptors here all came from a young man with HIV. The CDR3 runs from the conserved cysteine through the conserved F or W.

length: 17; J: TRBJ1-1; V: TRBV25-1; CDR3: CASSGRQGSISNTEAFF
length: 13; J: TRBJ2-5; V: TRBV6-1; CDR3: CASSGGRGETQYF
length: 15; J: TRBJ2-5; V: TRBV5-5; CDR3: CASSPEKDGQETQYF
length: 13; J: TRBJ2-7; V: TRBV29-1; CDR3: CSGTGTNSYEQYF
length: 14; J: TRBJ1-5; V: TRBV6-5; CDR3: CASSQGGAGQPQHF
length: 14; J: TRBJ2-1; V: TRBV9; CDR3: CASSSSFAENEQFF
length: 16; J: TRBJ1-5; V: TRBV12-5; CDR3: CASGLVRDRGAQPQHF
length: 14; J: TRBJ2-7; V: TRBV11-1; CDR3: CASSFGRAGYEQYF
length: 15; J: TRBJ2-7; V: TRBV7-9; CDR3: CASSSATSGSGEQYF
length: 15; J: TRBJ2-5; V: TRBV9; CDR3: CASSVAQGGGETQYF
length: 13; J: TRBJ1-1; V: TRBV5-5; CDR3: CASSASRGTEAFF
length: 17; J: TRBJ1-2; V: TRBV7-9; CDR3: CASSNSAPLTGNYGYTF
length: 15; J: TRBJ1-1; V: TRBV19; CDR3: CASRVGQGRDTEAFF
length: 16; J: TRBJ2-7; V: TRBV4-2; CDR3: CASSQVLGPDSYEQYF
length: 14; J: TRBJ1-4; V: TRBV6-1; CDR3: CASSEVGGREKLFF
length: 10; J: TRBJ2-1; V: TRBV6-1; CDR3: CASREGIQFF
length: 15; J: TRBJ2-7; V: TRBV27; CDR3: CASSVTIGGSYEQYF
length: 13; J: TRBJ1-5; V: TRBV6-5; CDR3: CAVGNRLNQPQHF
length: 16; J: TRBJ2-3; V: TRBV7-3; CDR3: CASSLIGTVSTDTQYF
length: 13; J: TRBJ1-2; V: TRBV5-6; CDR3: CASSLAGGQGYTF
length: 11; J: TRBJ2-7; V: TRBV7-2; CDR3: CASAQTYEQYF
length: 14; J: TRBJ2-5; V: TRBV4-2; CDR3: CASSPHLGQETQYF
length: 13; J: TRBJ2-4; V: TRBV6-5; CDR3: CASSYQDGDIQYF
length: 14; J: TRBJ2-3; V: TRBV7-2; CDR3: CASSLLPIRDTQYF
length: 15; J: TRBJ2-3; V: TRBV9; CDR3: CASSVETSGTDTQYF
length: 15; J: TRBJ2-1; V: TRBV30; CDR3: CAWSTGLAGVNEQFF
length: 13; J: TRBJ2-3; V: TRBV2; CDR3: CASLTGSTDTQYF
length: 16; J: TRBJ2-1; V: TRBV9; CDR3: CASSVEGTSGYNEQFF
length: 14; J: TRBJ1-5; V: TRBV7-2; CDR3: CASSLDIIKQPQHF
length: 16; J: TRBJ2-1; V: TRBV25-1; CDR3: CASSGSRRDFGNEQFF
length: 14; J: TRBJ1-1; V: TRBV30; CDR3: CAWSLGVVNTEAFF
length: 15; J: TRBJ1-5; V: TRBV25-1; CDR3: CASSGSTGAIQPQHF
length: 12; J: TRBJ1-1; V: TRBV7-2; CDR3: CASSIDSLEAFF
length: 14; J: TRBJ1-2; V: TRBV6-6; CDR3: CASSYSGSNYGYTF
length: 13; J: TRBJ2-3; V: TRBV10-3; CDR3: CAISESIGGSQYF
length: 15; J: TRBJ2-3; V: TRBV2; CDR3: CASSFYFIRTDTQYF
length: 13; J: TRBJ2-1; V: TRBV2; CDR3: CAIKKRDVHEQFF
length: 14; J: TRBJ2-1; V: TRBV5-1; CDR3: CASSLADREDEQFF
length: 16; J: TRBJ2-1; V: TRBV2; CDR3: CASTFLPGPSYNEQFF
length: 16; J: TRBJ2-3; V: TRBV10-3; CDR3: CAISDPQGPGADTQYF
length: 15; J: TRBJ2-5; V: TRBV4-3; CDR3: CASSQDLAGEETQYF